This entry concerns a single TCR beta chain. These data are taken from a study of blood T cell repertoires in COVID-19. Clones were read by immunoSEQ multiplex PCR, and TCRdb kept only the in-frame ones, dropping some. Of 200,000 to 300,000 clones listed, under 85% are singletons. V lost 4 bases and J 5 bases, leaving 22 bases between the germline ends. Germline CDR1 is SGHRS and CDR2 is YFSETQ. There are 17 residues in the CDR3. The chain recombines TRBV5-1 with TRBJ2-1, with D possibly matching TRBD2 (5 bases). The sequenced sample consisted of peripheral blood. This clonotype originated in a young man who had recovered from COVID-19. The CDR3 DNA follows: TGCGCCAGCAGCCTGGCCACTCTGGTAGCCGGGAACAATGAGCAGTTCTTC. It is translated as CASSLATLVAGNNEQFF.